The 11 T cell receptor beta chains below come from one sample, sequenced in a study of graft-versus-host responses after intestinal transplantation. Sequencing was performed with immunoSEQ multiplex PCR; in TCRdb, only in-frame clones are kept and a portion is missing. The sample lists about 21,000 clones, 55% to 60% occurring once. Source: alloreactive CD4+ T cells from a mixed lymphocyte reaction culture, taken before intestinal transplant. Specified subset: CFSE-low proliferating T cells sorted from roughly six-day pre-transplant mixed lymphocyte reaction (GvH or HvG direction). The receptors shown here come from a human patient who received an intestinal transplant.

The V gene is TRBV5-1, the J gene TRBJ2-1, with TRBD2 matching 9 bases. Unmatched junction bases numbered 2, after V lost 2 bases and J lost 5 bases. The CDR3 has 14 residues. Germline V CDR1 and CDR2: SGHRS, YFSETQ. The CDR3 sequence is CASSFGGRDNEQFF. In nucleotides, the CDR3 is TGCGCCAGCAGCTTTGGCGGGAGGGACAATGAGCAGTTCTTC.

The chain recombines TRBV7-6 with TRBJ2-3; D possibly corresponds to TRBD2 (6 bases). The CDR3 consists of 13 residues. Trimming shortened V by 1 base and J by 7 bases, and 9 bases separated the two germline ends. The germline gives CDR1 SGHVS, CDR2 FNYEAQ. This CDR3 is CASSLGSGYTQYF. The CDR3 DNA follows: TGTGCCAGCAGCTTAGGTAGCGGCTATACGCAGTATTTT.

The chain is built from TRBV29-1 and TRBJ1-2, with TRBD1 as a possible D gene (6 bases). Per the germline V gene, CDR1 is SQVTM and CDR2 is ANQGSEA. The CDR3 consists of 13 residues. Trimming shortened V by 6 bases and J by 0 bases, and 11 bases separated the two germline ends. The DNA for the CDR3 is TGCAGCGTCCAGACAGGTTCTAACTATGGCTACACCTTC. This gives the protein CSVQTGSNYGYTF.

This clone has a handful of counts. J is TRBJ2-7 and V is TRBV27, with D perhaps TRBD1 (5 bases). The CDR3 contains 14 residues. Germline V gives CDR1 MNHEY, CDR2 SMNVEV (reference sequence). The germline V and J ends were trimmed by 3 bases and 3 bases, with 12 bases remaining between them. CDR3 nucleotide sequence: TGTGCCAGCAGTTTGGCAGGGCCGAGCTACGAGCAGTACTTC. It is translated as CASSLAGPSYEQYF.

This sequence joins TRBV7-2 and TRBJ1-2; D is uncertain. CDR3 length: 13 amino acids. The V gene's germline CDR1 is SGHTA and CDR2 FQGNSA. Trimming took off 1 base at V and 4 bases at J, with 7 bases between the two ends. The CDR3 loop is CASSLERAYGYTF. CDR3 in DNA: TGTGCCAGCAGCTTAGAAAGAGCCTATGGCTACACCTTC.

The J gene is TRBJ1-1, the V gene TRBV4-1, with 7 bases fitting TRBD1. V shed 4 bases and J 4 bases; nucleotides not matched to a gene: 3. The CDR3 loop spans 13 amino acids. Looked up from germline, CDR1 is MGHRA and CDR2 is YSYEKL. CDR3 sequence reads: CASSPSGGTEAFF. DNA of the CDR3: TGCGCCAGCAGCCCATCAGGGGGCACTGAAGCTTTCTTT.

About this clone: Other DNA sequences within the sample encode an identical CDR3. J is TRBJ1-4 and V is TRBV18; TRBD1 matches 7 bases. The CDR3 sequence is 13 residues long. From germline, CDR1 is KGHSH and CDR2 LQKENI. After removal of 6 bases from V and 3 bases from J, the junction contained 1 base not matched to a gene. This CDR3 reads CASSGTANEKLFF. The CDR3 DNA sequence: TGTGCCAGCTCCGGGACAGCTAATGAAAAACTGTTTTTT.

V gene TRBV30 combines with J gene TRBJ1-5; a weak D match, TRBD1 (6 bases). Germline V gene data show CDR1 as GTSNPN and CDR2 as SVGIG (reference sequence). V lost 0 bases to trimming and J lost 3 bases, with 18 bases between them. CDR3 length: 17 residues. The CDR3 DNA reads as TGTGCCTGGAGTGTACCTTGGAAACAGGGTATCAATCAGCCCCAGCATTTT. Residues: CAWSVPWKQGINQPQHF.

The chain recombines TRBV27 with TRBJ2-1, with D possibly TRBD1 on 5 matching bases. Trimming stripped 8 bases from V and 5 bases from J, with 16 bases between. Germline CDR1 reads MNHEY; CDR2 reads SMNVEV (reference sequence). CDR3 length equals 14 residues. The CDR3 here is CASRAGIWDNEQFF. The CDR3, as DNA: TGTGCCAGCCGAGCAGGGATTTGGGACAATGAGCAGTTCTTC.

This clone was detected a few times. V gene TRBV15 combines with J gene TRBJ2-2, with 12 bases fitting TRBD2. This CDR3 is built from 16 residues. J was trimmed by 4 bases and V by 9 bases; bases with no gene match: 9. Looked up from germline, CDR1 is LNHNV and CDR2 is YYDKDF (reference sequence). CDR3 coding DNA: TGTGCCACTAGGTCCCTAGCGGGAGGGGTCACCGGGGAGCTGTTTTTT. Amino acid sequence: CATRSLAGGVTGELFF. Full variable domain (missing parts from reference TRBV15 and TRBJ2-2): DAMVIQNPRYQVTQFGKPVTLSCSQTLNHNVMYWYQQKSSQAPKLLFHYYDKDFNNEADTPDNFQSRRPNTSFCFLDIRSPGLGDTAMYLCATRSLAGGVTGELFFGEGSRLTVL.

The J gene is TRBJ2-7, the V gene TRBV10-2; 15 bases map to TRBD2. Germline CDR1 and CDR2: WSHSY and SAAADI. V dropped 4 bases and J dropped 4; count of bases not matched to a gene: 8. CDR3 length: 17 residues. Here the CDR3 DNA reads TGCGCCAGCAGTGTAAGGACTAGCGGGAGGGCCTCATACGAGCAGTACTTC. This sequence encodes CASSVRTSGRASYEQYF.